This entry features one T cell receptor (beta chain) sequence. This entry comes from a study of cytomegalovirus exposure and HLA in healthy donors. Researchers ran the PCR with 60 Vbeta and 13 Jbeta primers. Produced via immunoSEQ multiplex PCR; TCRdb's table is partial and in-frame only. The ten most abundant clones cover less than 3.5% of a sample with roughly 140,000 clones. J gave up 6 bases and V 6 bases, and 8 bases lay outside the gene matches. CDR1 is SGDLS, CDR2 YYNGEE, per germline. CDR3 length: 13 residues. This chain links TRBV9 with TRBJ1-2; 7 bases match TRBD1. The sequence derives from a man aged 35-49 years in good health and CMV-seronegative. The sample was PBMCs. Written as DNA, the CDR3 is TGTGCCAGCACAATAGGGGGCTCGGATGGCTACACCTTC. Its protein product is CASTIGGSDGYTF. Full variable domain (outside the CDR3, taken from reference TRBV9 and TRBJ1-2): DSGVTQTPKHLITATGQRVTLRCSPRSGDLSVYWYQQSLDQGLQFLIQYYNGEERAKGNILERFSAQQFPDLHSELNLSSLELGDSALYFCASTIGGSDGYTFGSGTRLTVV.